These T cell receptor beta chains were read from a single sample in a study of glioma-infiltrating T cells. TCRdb independently ran MiXCR on the multiplex PCR reads; one entry per CDR3 protein. Of about 410,000 distinct CDR3 sequences in the sample, 41% are singletons; the top ten hold more than 10%. Material: glioma tissue, nonneoplastic brain tissue, or PBMCs (not recorded which). Receptors were obtained from a human donor with low-grade glioma or glioblastoma, undergoing nonglioma brain surgery, or in good health (not recorded which). Both conserved end residues are part of each CDR3. The D gene is left open where the match is weak. The size entry is marked missing in some rows and otherwise reads once, few, many or a size class.

J gene: TRBJ2-7
V gene: TRBV20-1
D gene: NA
clone size: few
CDR3 DNA: TGCAGTGCTAGAGACCCGGGACACCAAAGCTCCTACGAGCAGTACTTC
CDR3 protein: CSARDPGHQSSYEQYF

J gene: TRBJ2-5
V gene: TRBV28
D gene: TRBD2
clone size: many
CDR3 DNA: TGTGCCAGCAGTTTACTCAGGGAGGGGACCCAGTACTTC
CDR3 protein: CASSLLREGTQYF

J gene: TRBJ1-1
V gene: TRBV4-3
D gene: NA
clone size: NA
CDR3 DNA: TGCGCCAGCAGCCGGCCGGCGGGGCGGAACACTAAAGCTTTCTTT
CDR3 protein: CASSRPAGRNTKAFF

J gene: TRBJ2-7
V gene: TRBV7-9
D gene: TRBD2
clone size: NA
CDR3 DNA: TGTGCCAGCAGCTTAGCCACGAATAGCGGGAGTTCCGGCGAGCAGTACTTC
CDR3 protein: CASSLATNSGSSGEQYF

J gene: TRBJ2-7
V gene: TRBV7-9
D gene: NA
clone size: once
CDR3 DNA: TGTGCCAGCAGCTTTAGCCCGGTCCTCGCCTACGAGCAGTACTTC
CDR3 protein: CASSFSPVLAYEQYF

J gene: TRBJ1-1
V gene: TRBV4-2
D gene: TRBD1
clone size: few
CDR3 DNA: TGTGCCAGCAGCCAAGAGCAGGGGGCCACTGAAGCTTTCTTT
CDR3 protein: CASSQEQGATEAFF

J gene: TRBJ1-4
V gene: TRBV20-1
D gene: NA
clone size: few
CDR3 DNA: TGCAGTGCTAGAGTAGAAAGGGGGGATGAAAAACTGTTTTTT
CDR3 protein: CSARVERGDEKLFF

J gene: TRBJ2-2
V gene: TRBV27
D gene: NA
clone size: medium-sized
CDR3 DNA: TGTGCCAGCAGTTTATCAGTCACCGGGGAGCTGTTTTTT
CDR3 protein: CASSLSVTGELFF

J gene: TRBJ1-2
V gene: TRBV15
D gene: NA
clone size: many
CDR3 DNA: TGTGCCACCAGCATTCTCGAGGGCTATGGCTACACCTTC
CDR3 protein: CATSILEGYGYTF

J gene: TRBJ2-6
V gene: TRBV7-2
D gene: NA
clone size: NA
CDR3 DNA: TGTGCCAGCAGCTTAACAGGCAACTCTGGGGCCAACGTCCTGACTTTC
CDR3 protein: CASSLTGNSGANVLTF

J gene: TRBJ2-6
V gene: TRBV28
D gene: NA
clone size: few
CDR3 DNA: TGTGCCAGCCGGGACATATCTGGGGCCAACGTCCTGACTTTC
CDR3 protein: CASRDISGANVLTF